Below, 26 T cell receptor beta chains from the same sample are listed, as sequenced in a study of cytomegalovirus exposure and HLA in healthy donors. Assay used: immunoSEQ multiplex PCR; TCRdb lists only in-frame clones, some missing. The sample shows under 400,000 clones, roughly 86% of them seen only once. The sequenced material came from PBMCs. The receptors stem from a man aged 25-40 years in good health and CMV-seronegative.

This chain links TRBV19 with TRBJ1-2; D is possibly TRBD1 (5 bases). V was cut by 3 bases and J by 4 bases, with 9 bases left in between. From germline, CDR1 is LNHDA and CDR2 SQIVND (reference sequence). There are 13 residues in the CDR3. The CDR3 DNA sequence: TGTGCCAGTAGTATCTCGCAGGGCTATGGCTACACCTTC. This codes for CASSISQGYGYTF.

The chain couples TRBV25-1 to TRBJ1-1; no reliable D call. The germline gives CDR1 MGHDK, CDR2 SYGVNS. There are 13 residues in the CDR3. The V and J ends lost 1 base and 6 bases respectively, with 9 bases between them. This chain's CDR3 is CASSEWAYSEAFF. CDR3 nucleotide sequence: TGTGCCAGCAGTGAATGGGCGTACTCTGAAGCTTTCTTT.

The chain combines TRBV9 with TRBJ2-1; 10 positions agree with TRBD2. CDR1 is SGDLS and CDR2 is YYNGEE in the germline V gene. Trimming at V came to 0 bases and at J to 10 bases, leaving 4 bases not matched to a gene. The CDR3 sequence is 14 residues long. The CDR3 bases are TGTGCCAGCAGCGTAGTAGCGGGGGGAACAGAGCAGTTCTTC. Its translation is CASSVVAGGTEQFF.

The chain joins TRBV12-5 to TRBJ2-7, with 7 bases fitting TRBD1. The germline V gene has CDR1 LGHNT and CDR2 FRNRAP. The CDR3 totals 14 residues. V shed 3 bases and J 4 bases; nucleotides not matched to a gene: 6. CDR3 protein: CASGFTGTAYEQYF. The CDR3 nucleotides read TGTGCTAGTGGTTTTACCGGGACAGCTTACGAGCAGTACTTC.

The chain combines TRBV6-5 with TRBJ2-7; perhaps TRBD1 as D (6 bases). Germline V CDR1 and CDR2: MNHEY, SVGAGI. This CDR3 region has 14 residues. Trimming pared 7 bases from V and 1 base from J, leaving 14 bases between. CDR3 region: CASTPGQSSYEQYF. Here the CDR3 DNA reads TGTGCCAGCACTCCCGGACAGTCATCCTACGAGCAGTACTTC.

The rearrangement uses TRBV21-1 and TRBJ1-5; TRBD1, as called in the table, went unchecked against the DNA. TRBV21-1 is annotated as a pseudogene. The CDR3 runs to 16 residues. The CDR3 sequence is CASSKVGTGRNQPQHF. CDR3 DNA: TGTGCCAGCAGCAAAGTTGGGACAGGGCGCAATCAGCCCCAGCATTTT.

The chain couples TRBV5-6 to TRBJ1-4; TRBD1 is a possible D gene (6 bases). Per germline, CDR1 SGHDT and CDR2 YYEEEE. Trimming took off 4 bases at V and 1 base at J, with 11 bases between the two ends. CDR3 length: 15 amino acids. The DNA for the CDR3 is TGTGCCAGCAGCCTACAGGGTCTAACTAATGAAAAACTGTTTTTT. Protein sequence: CASSLQGLTNEKLFF.

The CDR3 sequence: CASRRVRLGSEQFF. The CDR3 DNA is TGTGCCAGCAGGAGGGTAAGGTTAGGGAGTGAGCAGTTCTTC. The chain is built from TRBV2 and TRBJ2-1; a weak D match, TRBD2 (5 bases). The germline gives CDR1 SNHLY, CDR2 FYNNEI. V shed 6 bases and J shed 9 bases, with 18 bases lying between them. The CDR3 is made up of 14 amino acids.

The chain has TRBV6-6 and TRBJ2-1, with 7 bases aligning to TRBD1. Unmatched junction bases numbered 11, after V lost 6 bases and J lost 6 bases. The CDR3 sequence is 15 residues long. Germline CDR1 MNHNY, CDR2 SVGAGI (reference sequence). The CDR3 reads CASSTGQAIVNEQFF. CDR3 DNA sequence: TGTGCCAGCAGCACAGGACAGGCAATTGTCAATGAGCAGTTCTTC.

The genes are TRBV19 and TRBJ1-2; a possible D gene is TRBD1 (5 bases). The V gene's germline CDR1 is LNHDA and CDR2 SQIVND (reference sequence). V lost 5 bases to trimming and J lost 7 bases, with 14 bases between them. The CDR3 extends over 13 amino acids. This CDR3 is CASSPGGMGGYTF. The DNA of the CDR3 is TGTGCCAGTAGTCCGGGGGGGATGGGTGGCTACACCTTC.

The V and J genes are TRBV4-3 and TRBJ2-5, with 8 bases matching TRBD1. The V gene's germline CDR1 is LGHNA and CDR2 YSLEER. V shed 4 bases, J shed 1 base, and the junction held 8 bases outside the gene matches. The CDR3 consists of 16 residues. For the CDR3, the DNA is TGCGCCAGCAGCCCTTCGGACAGGGTAGGCCAAGAGACCCAGTACTTC. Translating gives CASSPSDRVGQETQYF.

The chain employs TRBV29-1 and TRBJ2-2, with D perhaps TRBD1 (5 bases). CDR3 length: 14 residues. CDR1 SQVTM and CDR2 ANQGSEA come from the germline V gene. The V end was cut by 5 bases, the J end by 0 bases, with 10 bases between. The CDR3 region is CSVLWGANTGELFF. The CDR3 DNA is TGCAGCGTTTTATGGGGCGCGAACACCGGGGAGCTGTTTTTT.

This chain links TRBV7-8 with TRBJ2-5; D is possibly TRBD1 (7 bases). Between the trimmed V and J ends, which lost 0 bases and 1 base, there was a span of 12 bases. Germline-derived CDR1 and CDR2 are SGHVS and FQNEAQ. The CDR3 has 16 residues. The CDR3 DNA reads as TGTGCCAGCAGCTTAGCGGCAGGGGGGACCCAAGAGACCCAGTACTTC. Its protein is CASSLAAGGTQETQYF.

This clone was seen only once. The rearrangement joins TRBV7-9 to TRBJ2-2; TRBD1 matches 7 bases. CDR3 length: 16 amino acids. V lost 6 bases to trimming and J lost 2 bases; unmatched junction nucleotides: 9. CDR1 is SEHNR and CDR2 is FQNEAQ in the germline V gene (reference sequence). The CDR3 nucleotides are TGTGCCAGCAGTCAAGGGACAGAATTAAACACCGGGGAGCTGTTTTTT. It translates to CASSQGTELNTGELFF.

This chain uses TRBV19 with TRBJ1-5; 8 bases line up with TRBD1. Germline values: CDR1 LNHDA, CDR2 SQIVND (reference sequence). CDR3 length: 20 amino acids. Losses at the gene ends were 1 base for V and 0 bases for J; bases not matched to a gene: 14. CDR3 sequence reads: CASSIGYGQGAPYSNQPQHF. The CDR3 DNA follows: TGTGCCAGTAGTATAGGATACGGGCAGGGGGCCCCATATAGCAATCAGCCCCAGCATTTT.

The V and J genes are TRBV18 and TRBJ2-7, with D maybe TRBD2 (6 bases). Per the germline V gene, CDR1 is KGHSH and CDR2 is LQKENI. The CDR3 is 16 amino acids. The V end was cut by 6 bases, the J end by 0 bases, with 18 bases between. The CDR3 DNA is TGTGCCAGCTCGCACTTAACCGTAGCGGCCTCCTACGAGCAGTACTTC. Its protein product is CASSHLTVAASYEQYF.

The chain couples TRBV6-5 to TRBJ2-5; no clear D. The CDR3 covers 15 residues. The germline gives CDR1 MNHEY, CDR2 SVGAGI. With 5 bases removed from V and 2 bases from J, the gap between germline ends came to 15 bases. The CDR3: CASSPSWAKQETQYF. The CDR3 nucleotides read TGTGCCAGCAGTCCCTCGTGGGCCAAACAAGAGACCCAGTACTTC.

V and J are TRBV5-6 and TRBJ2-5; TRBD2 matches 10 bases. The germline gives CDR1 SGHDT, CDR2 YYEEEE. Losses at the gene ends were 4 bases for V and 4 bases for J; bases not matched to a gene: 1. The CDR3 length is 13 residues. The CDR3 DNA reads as TGTGCCAGCAGCCCTAGCGGGAGAGAGACCCAGTACTTC. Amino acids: CASSPSGRETQYF.

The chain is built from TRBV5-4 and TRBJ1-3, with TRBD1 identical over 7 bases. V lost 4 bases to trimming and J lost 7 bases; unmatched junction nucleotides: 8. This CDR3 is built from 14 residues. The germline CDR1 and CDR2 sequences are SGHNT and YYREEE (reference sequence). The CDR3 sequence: CASSRRDSGNTIYF. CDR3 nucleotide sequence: TGTGCCAGCAGCCGCCGGGACAGTGGGAACACCATATATTTT.

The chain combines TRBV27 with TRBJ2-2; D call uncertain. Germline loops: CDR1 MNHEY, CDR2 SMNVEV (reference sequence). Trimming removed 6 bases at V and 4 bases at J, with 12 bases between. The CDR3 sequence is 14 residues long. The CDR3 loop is CASSPRFVTGELFF. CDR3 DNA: TGTGCCAGCAGCCCCCGTTTTGTCACCGGGGAGCTGTTTTTT.

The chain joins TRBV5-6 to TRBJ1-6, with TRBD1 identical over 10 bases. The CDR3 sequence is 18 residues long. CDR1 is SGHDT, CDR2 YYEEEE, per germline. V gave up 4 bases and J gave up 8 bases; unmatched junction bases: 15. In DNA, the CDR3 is TGTGCCAGCAGCCGGGACAGGGGAAACCCGGTCCCCCATTCACCCCTCCACTTT. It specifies CASSRDRGNPVPHSPLHF.

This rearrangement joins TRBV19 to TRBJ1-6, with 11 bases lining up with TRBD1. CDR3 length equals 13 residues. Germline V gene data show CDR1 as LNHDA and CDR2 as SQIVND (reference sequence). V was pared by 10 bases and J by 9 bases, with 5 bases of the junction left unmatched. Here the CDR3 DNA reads TGTGCCACCTCCGGGACAGGGGGTTCACCCCTCCACTTT. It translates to CATSGTGGSPLHF. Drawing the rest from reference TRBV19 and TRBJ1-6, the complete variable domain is DGGITQSPKYLFRKEGQNVTLSCEQNLNHDAMYWYRQDPGQGLRLIYYSQIVNDFQKGDIAEGYSVSREKKESFPLTVTSAQKNPTAFYLCATSGTGGSPLHFGNGTRLTVT.

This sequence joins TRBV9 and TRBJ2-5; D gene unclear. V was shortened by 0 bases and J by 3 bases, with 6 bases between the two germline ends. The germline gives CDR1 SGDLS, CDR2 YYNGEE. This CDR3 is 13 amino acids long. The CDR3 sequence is CASSVAAEETQYF. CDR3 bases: TGTGCCAGCAGCGTAGCCGCGGAAGAGACCCAGTACTTC.

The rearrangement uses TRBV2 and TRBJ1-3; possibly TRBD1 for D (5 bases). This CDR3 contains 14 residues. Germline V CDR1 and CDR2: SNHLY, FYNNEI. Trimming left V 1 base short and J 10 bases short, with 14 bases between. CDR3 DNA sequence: TGTGCCAGCAGTGAAGGTGGGGCAGGGTCAACCATATATTTT. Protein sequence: CASSEGGAGSTIYF.

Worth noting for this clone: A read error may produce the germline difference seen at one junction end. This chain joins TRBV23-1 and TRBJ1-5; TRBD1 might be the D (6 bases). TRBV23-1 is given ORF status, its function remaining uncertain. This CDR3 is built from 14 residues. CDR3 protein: CASSHPLRQVLPFF. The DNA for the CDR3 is TGCGCCAGCAGTCACCCCCTGCGACAGGTCCTACCATTTTTT.

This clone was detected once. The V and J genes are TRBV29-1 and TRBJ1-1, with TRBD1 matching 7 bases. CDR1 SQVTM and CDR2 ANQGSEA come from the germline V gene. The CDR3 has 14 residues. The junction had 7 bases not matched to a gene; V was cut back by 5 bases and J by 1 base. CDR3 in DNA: TGCAGCGTTTTAAGACAGGGTGGGAACACTGAAGCTTTCTTT. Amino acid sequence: CSVLRQGGNTEAFF. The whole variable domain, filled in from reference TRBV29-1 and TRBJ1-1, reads SAVISQKPSRDICQRGTSLTIQCQVDSQVTMMFWYRQQPGQSLTLIATANQGSEATYESGFVIDKFPISRPNLTFSTLTVSNMSPEDSSIYLCSVLRQGGNTEAFFGQGTRLTVV.